This T cell receptor (beta chain) was sequenced during a study of blood T cells in healthy people across ages. About the study: Capture via template switching afforded approximately one barcoded beta molecule per two T cells. Study-level points and caveats: It was found that TCR beta diversity correlated strongly with the percentage of naive T cells. Unknown CMV status may confound age-related changes in expanded clones.

Together with a sample-barcoded 5' primer, a J-beta primer mix was included in a second PCR lasting about 7 to 11 cycles. One entry per CDR3 protein, called by TCRdb with MiXCR from the 5' RACE reads. The sample records 1,500,000 or so distinct CDR3 sequences, 35% to 45% being singletons. Regarding this clonotype: Its cognate antigen is unknown.

The draw of peripheral blood yielded ten milliliters from each donor. CDR1 KGHDR and CDR2 SFDVKD come from the germline V gene. The CDR3 contains 15 residues. Trimming removed 0 bases at V and 6 bases at J, with 13 bases between. The specimen was blood. The V gene is TRBV24-1, the J gene TRBJ1-1; a weak D match, TRBD1 (5 bases). The receptor was derived from a woman aged 18-30 years in good health. The CDR3 DNA follows: TGTGCCACCAGTGATTTGGCAGGGAATGTATCTGAAGCTTTCTTT. Encoded protein: CATSDLAGNVSEAFF.